Each of the 29 T cell receptor beta chains below was sequenced from the same sample in a study of technical replicates of blood from a few donors. Method: immunoSEQ multiplex PCR; TCRdb's copy keeps in-frame clones and lacks some. Among about 14,000 clones listed, approximately 80% were seen once. The material sequenced was PBMCs. These receptors were collected from a human donor in good health.

This sequence joins TRBV29-1 and TRBJ1-1, with 11 bases matching TRBD1. The CDR3 covers 13 residues. V shed 8 bases and J 5 bases; nucleotides not matched to a gene: 7. Germline V lookup: CDR1 SQVTM, CDR2 ANQGSEA. The CDR3 is CSPTGQGVTEAFF. The CDR3 DNA reads TGCAGCCCAACGGGACAGGGGGTGACTGAAGCTTTCTTT. The variable domain in full, completed from reference TRBV29-1 and TRBJ1-1, reads SAVISQKPSRDICQRGTSLTIQCQVDSQVTMMFWYRQQPGQSLTLIATANQGSEATYESGFVIDKFPISRPNLTFSTLTVSNMSPEDSSIYLCSPTGQGVTEAFFGQGTRLTVV.

The chain uses TRBV7-9 and TRBJ1-3, with a tentative D call TRBD1 (5 bases). The CDR3 spans 16 residues. Germline values: CDR1 SEHNR, CDR2 FQNEAQ (reference sequence). The V and J ends lost 1 base and 3 bases respectively, with 13 bases between them. CDR3 region: CASSLGSGIGGNTIYF. The DNA for the CDR3 is TGTGCCAGCAGCTTAGGGTCAGGGATCGGTGGAAACACCATATATTTT.

CDR3 sequence reads: CASSIRTGEKLFF. DNA of the CDR3: TGTGCCAGTAGTATCCGGACAGGTGAAAAACTGTTTTTT. This chain uses TRBV19 with TRBJ1-4, with 7 bases matching TRBD1. Looked up from germline, CDR1 is LNHDA and CDR2 is SQIVND (reference sequence). With V trimmed by 3 bases and J by 7 bases, 2 bases remained unmatched. The CDR3 sequence is 13 residues long.

In its sample, this clone was seen a few times. The CDR3 nucleotides read TGCGCCAGCAGCCCGGGGGGACGGATAGCGGCGAACACCGGGGAGCTGTTTTTT. This gives the protein CASSPGGRIAANTGELFF. This chain connects TRBV5-1 to TRBJ2-2; 7 bases are shared with TRBD2. Germline loops: CDR1 SGHRS, CDR2 YFSETQ. This CDR3 comprises 18 residues. V shed 4 bases and J 0 bases; nucleotides not matched to a gene: 12.

The chain recombines TRBV29-1 with TRBJ2-5; 13 positions agree with TRBD2. Germline CDR1 reads SQVTM; CDR2 reads ANQGSEA. This CDR3 has 14 amino acids. The V gene end was trimmed by 4 bases and the J gene end by 1 base; junction bases not matched to a gene: 0. In nucleotides, the CDR3 is TGCAGCGTTGGACTAGCGGGGGGCCAAGAGACCCAGTACTTC. Translation: CSVGLAGGQETQYF.

This clone appeared once. The CDR3 loop is CASSGSTSGYSSYEQYF. DNA of the CDR3: TGCGCCAGCAGCGGATCGACTAGCGGGTATTCCTCCTACGAGCAGTACTTC. The rearrangement uses TRBV5-1 and TRBJ2-7, with 10 bases that match TRBD2. CDR1 and CDR2 (germline): SGHRS, YFSETQ. The CDR3 consists of 17 residues. J gave up 0 bases and V 4 bases, and 10 bases lay outside the gene matches.

The chain couples TRBV5-1 to TRBJ2-7; tentative D call: TRBD2 (5 bases). The CDR3 has 13 amino acids. Trimming took 1 base from V and 7 from J, leaving 12 bases between them. CDR1 is SGHRS, CDR2 YFSETQ, per germline. This chain's CDR3 is CASSLQLGGEQYF. The CDR3 DNA sequence: TGCGCCAGCAGCTTGCAGCTCGGCGGGGAGCAGTACTTC. Full variable domain (missing parts from reference TRBV5-1 and TRBJ2-7): KAGVTQTPRYLIKTRGQQVTLSCSPISGHRSVSWYQQTPGQGLQFLFEYFSETQRNKGNFPGRFSGRQFSNSRSEMNVSTLELGDSALYLCASSLQLGGEQYFGPGTRLTVT.

The chain employs TRBV5-4 and TRBJ2-1; no firm D call. Germline V gene data show CDR1 as SGHNT and CDR2 as YYREEE (reference sequence). Trimming left V 0 bases short and J 5 bases short, with 6 bases between. This CDR3 comprises 13 residues. The CDR3 bases are TGTGCCAGCAGCTTGGACTCTCACAATGAGCAGTTCTTC. Amino acid sequence: CASSLDSHNEQFF.

This clone was seen once. J is TRBJ2-7 and V is TRBV6-1; 9 bases agree with TRBD2. CDR3 length: 15 residues. J gave up 0 bases and V 0 bases, and 0 bases lay outside the gene matches. Germline V gene lookup returns CDR1 MNHNS and CDR2 SASEGT. The CDR3: CASSEASGSSYEQYF. The DNA of the CDR3 is TGTGCCAGCAGTGAAGCTAGCGGGAGCTCCTACGAGCAGTACTTC.

The rearrangement uses TRBV30 and TRBJ2-4; no clear D gene. V lost 2 bases to trimming and J lost 5 bases, with 7 bases between them. The CDR3 has 12 residues. Germline CDR1 is GTSNPN and CDR2 is SVGIG (reference sequence). CDR3 sequence reads: CAWSHSQNIQYF. The CDR3 DNA reads as TGTGCCTGGAGTCACAGCCAAAACATTCAGTACTTC.

The chain recombines TRBV7-9 with TRBJ2-7; D is unresolved. The V end was cut by 1 base, the J end by 2 bases, with 9 bases between. The CDR3 is 14 residues long. Germline values: CDR1 SEHNR, CDR2 FQNEAQ (reference sequence). The CDR3 nucleotides are TGTGCCAGCAGCTTAGGAGAGAATCCCTACGAGCAGTACTTC. Translated, it gives CASSLGENPYEQYF. The full variable domain, completed using reference TRBV7-9 and TRBJ2-7, is DTGVSQNPRHKITKRGQNVTFRCDPISEHNRLYWYRQTLGQGPEFLTYFQNEAQLEKSRLLSDRFSAERPKGSFSTLEIQRTEQGDSAMYLCASSLGENPYEQYFGPGTRLTVT.

DNA of the CDR3: TGTGCCAGCAGCTTGGGGTTGACAGGGCTAGCTAACTATGGCTACACCTTC. Translation gives CASSLGLTGLANYGYTF. This chain joins TRBV5-6 and TRBJ1-2; 7 bases match TRBD1. The V gene end was trimmed by 0 bases and the J gene end by 0 bases; junction bases not matched to a gene: 8. The CDR3 has 17 residues. Germline V gene lookup returns CDR1 SGHDT and CDR2 YYEEEE.

The V and J genes are TRBV29-1 and TRBJ2-5, with 11 bases fitting TRBD2. The germline V gene encodes CDR1 SQVTM and CDR2 ANQGSEA. The CDR3 totals 13 residues. Trimming cost V 3 bases and J 6 bases; bases outside gene matches: 3. CDR3 loop: CSVDLAGGKTQYF. CDR3 bases: TGCAGCGTTGATCTAGCGGGAGGAAAGACCCAGTACTTC. Full variable domain (rest looked up from reference TRBV29-1 and TRBJ2-5): SAVISQKPSRDICQRGTSLTIQCQVDSQVTMMFWYRQQPGQSLTLIATANQGSEATYESGFVIDKFPISRPNLTFSTLTVSNMSPEDSSIYLCSVDLAGGKTQYFGPGTRLLVL.

CDR3 sequence reads: CASSLGILAGPYEQYF. CDR3 coding DNA: TGTGCCAGCAGCTTGGGTATTCTAGCGGGACCCTACGAGCAGTACTTC. The chain couples TRBV5-8 to TRBJ2-7, with TRBD2 matching 9 bases. Germline assignment: CDR1 SGHTS and CDR2 YDEGEE. The CDR3 length is 16 residues. J was trimmed by 2 bases and V by 0 bases; bases with no gene match: 6.

J is TRBJ1-5 and V is TRBV27; D remains unclear. V was shortened by 3 bases and J by 9 bases, with 9 bases between the two germline ends. CDR3 size: 12 residues. From germline, CDR1 is MNHEY and CDR2 SMNVEV (reference sequence). CDR3 protein: CASSFVGRPQHF. DNA of the CDR3: TGTGCCAGCAGTTTTGTAGGGAGGCCCCAGCATTTT.

Here the CDR3 reads CASSQSAGGAYGYTF. In nucleotides, the CDR3 is TGTGCCAGCAGCCAAAGTGCGGGGGGGGCCTATGGCTACACCTTC. This chain links TRBV7-9 with TRBJ1-2, with D maybe TRBD1 (6 bases). Trimming took 5 bases from V and 4 from J, leaving 17 bases between them. Germline-derived CDR1 and CDR2 are SEHNR and FQNEAQ (reference sequence). The CDR3 has 15 amino acids.

This chain links TRBV18 with TRBJ2-2; D perhaps matches TRBD1 (6 bases). V was cut by 2 bases and J by 6 bases, with 16 bases left in between. Per the germline V gene, CDR1 is KGHSH and CDR2 is LQKENI. The CDR3 sequence is 16 residues long. The CDR3 here is CASSPSRGRSSGELFF. The DNA for the CDR3 is TGTGCCAGCTCACCAAGCAGGGGAAGAAGTTCCGGGGAGCTGTTTTTT.

V is TRBV5-1 and J is TRBJ2-2; 10 bases map to TRBD2. CDR3 length equals 15 residues. V trimming: 4 bases; J trimming: 7 bases; junction bases outside the gene matches: 7. Germline CDR1 is SGHRS and CDR2 is YFSETQ. As DNA, the CDR3 is TGCGCCAGCAGCACAGGGACTAGCGTTGTCGGGGAGCTGTTTTTT. Translating gives CASSTGTSVVGELFF.

The chain combines TRBV5-1 with TRBJ2-1, with 7 positions matching TRBD2. Trimming took 1 base from V and 0 from J; bases not matched to a gene: 1. Per the germline V gene, CDR1 is SGHRS and CDR2 is YFSETQ. This CDR3 spans 15 amino acids. The CDR3 protein is CASSLIAGSYNEQFF. CDR3 bases: TGCGCCAGCAGCTTGATAGCGGGCTCCTACAATGAGCAGTTCTTC.

The V gene is TRBV28, the J gene TRBJ2-2; D remains unclear. The CDR3 length is 15 residues. Germline V gives CDR1 MDHEN, CDR2 SYDVKM. V was trimmed by 4 bases and J by 4 bases, leaving 13 bases between them. This CDR3 is CASSSLGGGTGELFF. The DNA for the CDR3 is TGTGCCAGCAGTTCGCTAGGTGGCGGCACCGGGGAGCTGTTTTTT.

The chain is built from TRBV18 and TRBJ2-1; 13 positions agree with TRBD2. CDR3 length: 15 amino acids. Germline V gene data show CDR1 as KGHSH and CDR2 as LQKENI. With 3 bases clipped from V and 9 bases from J, the junction kept 5 bases outside the gene matches. CDR3: CASSPGLAGDGEQFF. In DNA, the CDR3 is TGTGCCAGCTCACCCGGACTAGCGGGAGACGGTGAGCAGTTCTTC.

The rearrangement uses TRBV7-6 and TRBJ1-3; possibly TRBD1 for D (5 bases). The CDR3 extends over 18 amino acids. The germline V gene encodes CDR1 SGHVS and CDR2 FNYEAQ. The V end was cut by 1 base, the J end by 0 bases, with 16 bases between. CDR3 bases: TGTGCCAGCAGCTTAGTGCCCCCACAGGCCATCTCTGGAAACACCATATATTTT. It encodes CASSLVPPQAISGNTIYF.

The rearrangement uses TRBV19 and TRBJ1-4; D is unresolved. The CDR3 has 14 residues. In germline, CDR1 is LNHDA, CDR2 SQIVND (reference sequence). Trimming took 1 base from V and 8 from J, leaving 11 bases between them. The CDR3 reads CASSIGQGGEKLFF. CDR3 sequence (DNA): TGTGCCAGTAGTATAGGGCAAGGAGGCGAAAAACTGTTTTTT.

A few counts support this clone. V is TRBV30 and J is TRBJ1-5; 9 nucleotides match TRBD1. The CDR3 is 13 residues long. Germline lookup yields CDR1 GTSNPN and CDR2 SVGIG (reference sequence). Trimming removed 3 bases from V and 7 bases from J; junction bases left unmatched: 4. The CDR3 coding sequence is TGTGCCTGGAGAGGGACAGGGCACCAGCCCCAGCATTTT. It codes for CAWRGTGHQPQHF.

The chain has TRBV5-1 and TRBJ2-3; TRBD1 aligns across 11 bases. Germline V gene data show CDR1 as SGHRS and CDR2 as YFSETQ. The CDR3 has 15 residues. Germline trimming cut 1 base from V and 4 bases from J; bases unmatched to any gene: 2. DNA for the CDR3: TGCGCCAGCAGCTTGCGGGGACAGGGGGCAGATACGCAGTATTTT. This translates into CASSLRGQGADTQYF.

The chain carries TRBV9 and TRBJ2-2; D is perhaps TRBD2 (7 bases). Germline loops: CDR1 SGDLS, CDR2 YYNGEE. The V end was cut by 7 bases, the J end by 3 bases, with 16 bases between. The CDR3 consists of 15 residues. CDR3 sequence reads: CASRLGGLDTGELFF. The CDR3 DNA sequence: TGTGCCAGCCGCTTGGGGGGGCTGGACACCGGGGAGCTGTTTTTT.

This clone was detected a few times. The chain links TRBV5-1 to TRBJ1-1, with D maybe TRBD1 (5 bases). CDR1 SGHRS and CDR2 YFSETQ come from the germline V gene. The V end was cut by 3 bases, the J end by 2 bases, with 11 bases between. This CDR3 has 14 residues. Here the CDR3 reads CASSWGVLNTEAFF. Written as DNA, the CDR3 is TGCGCCAGCAGCTGGGGCGTTCTAAACACTGAAGCTTTCTTT. Full variable domain (remainder filled in from reference TRBV5-1 and TRBJ1-1): KAGVTQTPRYLIKTRGQQVTLSCSPISGHRSVSWYQQTPGQGLQFLFEYFSETQRNKGNFPGRFSGRQFSNSRSEMNVSTLELGDSALYLCASSWGVLNTEAFFGQGTRLTVV.

This clone was seen a single time. This sequence joins TRBV7-2 and TRBJ2-3; TRBD2 is a possible D gene (5 bases). CDR1 and CDR2 from the germline V gene are SGHTA and FQGNSA. The CDR3 contains 15 residues. V gave up 2 bases and J gave up 1 base, with 10 bases separating them. Written as DNA, the CDR3 is TGTGCCAGCAGCTTACCTGGACTCGGCACAGATACGCAGTATTTT. Its translation is CASSLPGLGTDTQYF. The full variable domain, with the rest looked up from reference TRBV7-2 and TRBJ2-3, is GAGVSQSPSNKVTEKGKDVELRCDPISGHTALYWYRQSLGQGLEFLIYFQGNSAPDKSGLPSDRFSAERTGGSVSTLTIQRTQQEDSAVYLCASSLPGLGTDTQYFGPGTRLTVL.

V is TRBV4-2 and J is TRBJ2-3; TRBD1 aligns across 8 bases. The V gene's germline CDR1 is LGHNA and CDR2 YNFKEQ. This CDR3 contains 15 residues. Trimming removed 3 bases from V and 10 bases from J; junction bases left unmatched: 12. The CDR3 bases are TGTGCCAGCAGCCAGTCGGGACAGGAGGTAAATGCGCAGTATTTT. Residues: CASSQSGQEVNAQYF.